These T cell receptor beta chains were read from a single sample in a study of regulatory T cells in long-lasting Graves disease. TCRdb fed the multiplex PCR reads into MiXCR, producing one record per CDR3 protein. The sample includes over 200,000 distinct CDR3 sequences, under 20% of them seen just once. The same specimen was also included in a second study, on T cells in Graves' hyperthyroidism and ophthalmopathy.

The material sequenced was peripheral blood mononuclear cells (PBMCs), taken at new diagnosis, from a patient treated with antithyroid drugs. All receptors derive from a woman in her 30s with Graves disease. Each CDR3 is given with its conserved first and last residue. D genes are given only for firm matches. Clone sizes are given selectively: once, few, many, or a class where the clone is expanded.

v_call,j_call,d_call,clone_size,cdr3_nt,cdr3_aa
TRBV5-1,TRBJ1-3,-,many,TGCGCCAGCAGCCCCAAAGGGCACGGAAACACCATATATTTT,CASSPKGHGNTIYF
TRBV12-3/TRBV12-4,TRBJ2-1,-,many,TGTGCCAGCAGCCCCGGCGGGCGGGCCCACAATGAGCAGTTCTTC,CASSPGGRAHNEQFF
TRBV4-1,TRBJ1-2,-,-,TGCGCCAGCAACCAAGCAGGGGCCTATGGCTACACCTTC,CASNQAGAYGYTF
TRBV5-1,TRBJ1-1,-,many,TGTGCCAGCAGACAGATGTTGAACACTGGAGCTTTCTTT,CASRQMLNTGAFF
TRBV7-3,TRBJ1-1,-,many,TGTGCCAGCAGCCCTTCCGCAGGGTTGGACACTGAAGCTTTCTTT,CASSPSAGLDTEAFF
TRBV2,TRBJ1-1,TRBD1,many,TGTGCCAGCAGTCCCGACAGGGGCTCTGAAGCTTTCTTT,CASSPDRGSEAFF
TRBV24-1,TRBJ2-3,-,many,TGTGCCACCAGTGATCCCGGGGCAGGGGACACAGATACGCAGTATTTT,CATSDPGAGDTDTQYF
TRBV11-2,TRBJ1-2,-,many,TGTGCCAGCAGCCCAAGACGGGAACCCTATGGCTACACCTTC,CASSPRREPYGYTF
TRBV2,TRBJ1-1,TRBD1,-,TGTGCCAGCAGCCGGGACAGGGGGGGCGCTGAAGCTTTCTTT,CASSRDRGGAEAFF
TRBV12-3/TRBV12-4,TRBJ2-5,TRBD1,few,TGTGCCAGCAGTTTAGATATCGGGGTGACAGGGGGGTCAGAGACCCAGTACTTC,CASSLDIGVTGGSETQYF
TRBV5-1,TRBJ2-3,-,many,TGCGCCAGCAGCGCGGAGGGCACAGATACGCAGTATTTT,CASSAEGTDTQYF
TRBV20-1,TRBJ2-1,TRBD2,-,TGCAGTGCGGAAAGAGTACTAGCGGGGGGGCTTGGTGAGCAGTTCTTC,CSAERVLAGGLGEQFF